This TCR beta chain derives from a study of blood T cell repertoires in COVID-19. Background on the study: T cells, B-cell-depleted T cells, or PBMCs provided the cDNA or gDNA that served as material.

In this sample, this clone turned up a few times. There are 14 residues in the CDR3. Per the germline V gene, CDR1 is MNHEY and CDR2 is SMNVEV (reference sequence). V lost 5 bases to trimming and J lost 1 base, with 10 bases between them. Those who participated ranged in age from about 18 to 89 years and resided in 20 to 30 US areas. Assignments of participants to cohorts depended upon their own reported clinical history. The repertoire was sequenced with immunoSEQ multiplex PCR; TCRdb's copy has only in-frame clones and lacks some. The sample records 150,000 to 200,000 clones, more than 75% being singletons.

The J gene is TRBJ2-3, the V gene TRBV27; tentative D call: TRBD1 (5 bases). This clonotype was sampled from a woman aged 45-65 years who had recovered from COVID-19. Source material: PBMCs or T cells enriched from blood (not recorded which). In DNA, the CDR3 is TGTGCCAGCAGTCTAGGGGCTGGCACAGATACGCAGTATTTT. The encoded protein is CASSLGAGTDTQYF.